These T cell receptor beta chains were read from a single sample in a study of T cell responses to AZD1222 COVID-19 vaccine. Clones were sequenced by immunoSEQ multiplex PCR, and TCRdb holds only the in-frame ones, with some missing. This sample yields around 100,000 clones, of which around 82% are seen a single time; about 17% belongs to the top ten. The input for sequencing was peripheral blood, taken on day 0 of AZD1222 vaccination. The source of these receptors is an adult in good health. CDR3s include the opening cysteine and the closing phenylalanine or tryptophan. D genes are given only for firm matches. Only part of the rows carry a size: once, few, many, or a class if the clone is expanded.

clone_size	v_call	cdr3_length	d_call	j_call	cdr3_nt	cdr3_aa
NA	TRBV9	13	NA	TRBJ2-5	TGTGCCCCTAGAGCCGAGGGCCAAGAGACCCAGTACTTC	CAPRAEGQETQYF
NA	TRBV19	15	NA	TRBJ2-5	TGTGCCAGTAGATCCGGACATGGGAAGGGAGAGACCCAGTACTTC	CASRSGHGKGETQYF
NA	TRBV5-6	12	NA	TRBJ1-6	TGTGCCAGCAGCCTAGGGGTTTCACCCCTCCACTTT	CASSLGVSPLHF
once	TRBV27	14	NA	TRBJ1-2	TGTGCCAGCAGTTTTTCGCGGGGCGTCTATGGCTACACCTTC	CASSFSRGVYGYTF
NA	TRBV29-1	13	NA	TRBJ1-5	TGCAGCGTTGTGGAGATTATGGGTCAGCCCCAGCATTTT	CSVVEIMGQPQHF
NA	TRBV28	14	NA	TRBJ2-3	TGTGCCAGCAACGCCGCCGGGACTCGGAATACGCAGTATTTT	CASNAAGTRNTQYF
few	TRBV24-1	13	NA	TRBJ2-2	TGTGCCACCAGTGGAGACAACACCGGGGAGCTGTTTTTT	CATSGDNTGELFF
few	TRBV11-2	15	TRBD1	TRBJ2-3	TGTGCCAGCAGCCGACAGGGAAGGGACACAGATACGCAGTATTTT	CASSRQGRDTDTQYF
NA	TRBV6-5	12	TRBD1	TRBJ1-1	TGTGCCAGCAGTTACCCACAGGGGGAAGCTTTCTTT	CASSYPQGEAFF
NA	TRBV7-7	17	TRBD1	TRBJ2-3	TGTGCCAGCAGCTTAGGGACAGGGGGGACCTTCACAGATACGCAGTATTTT	CASSLGTGGTFTDTQYF
NA	TRBV29-1	14	NA	TRBJ2-1	TGCAGCGTCCGGGAAGGGAACACCTACAATGAGCAGTTCTTC	CSVREGNTYNEQFF
NA	TRBV4-1	13	TRBD1	TRBJ2-7	TGCGCCAGCAGCCACGGGACAGTCTACGAGCAGTACTTC	CASSHGTVYEQYF
NA	TRBV24-1	15	NA	TRBJ1-1	TGTGCCACCAGTGACTCAGGGGAGGGAGCCACTGAAGCTTTCTTT	CATSDSGEGATEAFF
NA	TRBV14	17	TRBD1	TRBJ1-2	TGTGCCAGCAGCCAAGAAAGGAGGACAGGCCTCGACTATGGCTACACCTTC	CASSQERRTGLDYGYTF
NA	TRBV11-3	15	TRBD1	TRBJ2-5	TGTGCCAGCAGCTTAGGGACAGGGGTACGGGAGACCCAGTACTTC	CASSLGTGVRETQYF
few	TRBV6-5	12	NA	TRBJ2-7	TGTGCCAGCAGACAGGGCTCCTACGAGCAGTACTTC	CASRQGSYEQYF
NA	TRBV3-1/TRBV3-2	18	NA	TRBJ1-6	TGTGCCAGCAGCCAAAATCCAACAGGGCCCCTATCCCATTCACCCCTCCACTTT	CASSQNPTGPLSHSPLHF
NA	TRBV5-1	17	TRBD2	TRBJ2-5	TGCGCCAGCAGCCCGGGAGGAGGCGGGAGTGGGCAAGAGACCCAGTACTTC	CASSPGGGGSGQETQYF
NA	TRBV6-4	14	TRBD2	TRBJ2-1	TGTGCCAGCAGTGAAGGCGGGGGGGCGAATGAGCAGTTCTTC	CASSEGGGANEQFF
NA	TRBV7-3	15	TRBD2	TRBJ2-5	TGTGCCAGCAGCCGCCGGGGCGGGAGTGGAGAGACCCAGTACTTC	CASSRRGGSGETQYF
NA	TRBV7-2	13	NA	TRBJ1-1	TGTGCCAGCAGGTTACAGGTGGTCACTGAAGCTTTCTTT	CASRLQVVTEAFF
NA	TRBV19	15	NA	TRBJ2-2	TGTGCCAGTAGTTGGTCCGCCACGAACACCGGGGAGCTGTTTTTT	CASSWSATNTGELFF